This T cell receptor (beta chain) is drawn from a study of blood T cell repertoires in COVID-19. Study summary: Sources were T cells, B-cell-depleted T cells, or PBMCs; the material itself was cDNA or gDNA.

Here immunoSEQ multiplex PCR was the method, and the copy in TCRdb shows in-frame clones only, minus some. The sample has roughly 100,000 clones; 86% are singletons. Per the germline V gene, CDR1 is LGHDT and CDR2 is YNNKEL (reference sequence). The V end lost 7 bases, the J end lost 3 bases, and 25 bases lay between the germline ends. This CDR3 region has 17 residues. This receptor was identified in an elderly man with acute or convalescent COVID-19. This sequence joins TRBV3-1 (or the pseudogene TRBV3-2) and TRBJ2-7, with D possibly matching TRBD2 (6 bases). Sequencing used peripheral blood. Written as DNA, the CDR3 is TGTGCCAGCACCGGGGAGAGAGAGGGAGGCTCTAGCTACGAGCAGTACTTC. It codes for CASTGEREGGSSYEQYF.